The 20 T cell receptor beta chains listed next were all sequenced from one sample in a study of blood T cells in healthy people across ages. A J-beta primer mix and a sample-barcoded 5' primer were used in a second PCR of about 7 to 12 cycles. One entry per CDR3 protein results from TCRdb running MiXCR on the 5' RACE reads. The data contain about 640,000 distinct CDR3 sequences, around two fifths of them singletons. Source material: blood. The receptors shown here come from a man older than 75 in good health.

Ten or more counts support this clonotype. The gene calls are TRBV29-1 and TRBJ2-5, with D unresolved. The germline gives CDR1 SQVTM, CDR2 ANQGSEA. Deletions cut 6 bases from V and 3 bases from J, with 20 bases between. The CDR3 consists of 15 residues. The CDR3 region has the DNA TGCAGCGTACGAAGAGCCTCGCCAGGCGAAGAGACCCAGTACTTC. It yields the protein CSVRRASPGEETQYF.

The V call is TRBV6-2 or TRBV6-3, the J call TRBJ2-5; D assignment may be TRBD1 or TRBD2 (6 bases each). The CDR3 extends over 14 amino acids. Germline loops: CDR1 MNHEY, CDR2 SVGEGT. V was cut by 4 bases and J by 4 bases, with 13 bases left in between. The CDR3 nucleotides are TGTGCCAGCAGTTTCCGGGGGCCCCCAGAGACCCAGTACTTC. Residues: CASSFRGPPETQYF.

This clonotype was counted once. Written as DNA, the CDR3 is TGTGCCAGCAGGGGATCATCTTACATGAACACTGAAGCTTTCTTT. Its translation: CASRGSSYMNTEAFF. The rearrangement links TRBV6-2 or TRBV6-3 to TRBJ1-1; D gene unclear. The V gene's germline CDR1 is MNHEY and CDR2 SVGEGT. V was trimmed by 6 bases and J by 0 bases, leaving 14 bases between them. The CDR3 covers 15 residues.

This sequence joins TRBV7-9 and TRBJ2-2; maybe TRBD2 (7 bases). Looked up from germline, CDR1 is SEHNR and CDR2 is FQNEAQ (reference sequence). V shed 4 bases and J shed 2 bases, with 8 bases lying between them. This CDR3 region has 14 residues. The CDR3 region has the DNA TGTGCCAGCAGCTCGGGGGGCAACACCGGGGAGCTGTTTTTT. Protein: CASSSGGNTGELFF.

Of note for this clonotype: A read error may be the cause here, since a much bigger clone is one base away. The V gene is TRBV4-2, the J gene TRBJ1-5; no firm D call. The CDR3 is 15 residues long. Looked up from germline, CDR1 is LGHNA and CDR2 is YNFKEQ. The CDR3 nucleotides are TGTGCCAGCGGCCAAGAGTTCACAGTTAATCAGCCCCAGCATTTT. Protein sequence: CASGQEFTVNQPQHF.

The genes are TRBV6-2 or TRBV6-3 and TRBJ2-7, with 7 nucleotides matching TRBD1. V trimming: 5 bases; J trimming: 2 bases; junction bases outside the gene matches: 6. This CDR3 has 14 amino acids. Germline V gives CDR1 MNHEY, CDR2 SVGEGT. For the CDR3, the DNA is TGTGCCAGCAGTGCTCCGGGACAGCCCTACGAGCAGTACTTC. Its translation is CASSAPGQPYEQYF.

V and J are TRBV6-5 and TRBJ1-5; D is unclear. Trimming took 0 bases from V and 2 from J, leaving 11 bases between them. The CDR3 contains 16 residues. CDR1 and CDR2 (germline): MNHEY, SVGAGI. CDR3 sequence (DNA): TGTGCCAGCAGTTACTCCGACGTAGGAGGCAATCAGCCCCAGCATTTT. Its translation: CASSYSDVGGNQPQHF.

The V and J genes are TRBV10-1 and TRBJ2-1; TRBD1 matches 10 bases. The V gene end was trimmed by 3 bases and the J gene end by 3 bases; junction bases not matched to a gene: 5. There are 16 residues in the CDR3. From germline, CDR1 is WNHNN and CDR2 SYGVQD (reference sequence). The CDR3 DNA follows: TGCGCCAGCAGTGACCAGACAGGGGGCAGCTACAATGAGCAGTTCTTC. Amino acids: CASSDQTGGSYNEQFF.

This clonotype was seen at least ten times. This chain links TRBV20-1 with TRBJ2-3, with a weak D call TRBD1 (5 bases). This CDR3 contains 13 residues. Germline CDR1 DFQATT, CDR2 SNEGSKA (reference sequence). Deletions cut 0 bases from V and 2 bases from J, with 6 bases between. The CDR3 is CSARETVTDTQYF. The CDR3 nucleotides are TGCAGTGCTAGAGAGACAGTCACAGATACGCAGTATTTT.

This clonotype was observed once. J is TRBJ1-6 and V is TRBV6-1, with D perhaps matching TRBD1 (6 bases). CDR3 length: 14 amino acids. Germline V gives CDR1 MNHNS, CDR2 SASEGT. Trimming pared 5 bases from V and 7 bases from J, leaving 12 bases between. The CDR3 coding sequence is TGTGCCAGCAGTCCCGACAGGACGAATTCACCCCTCCACTTT. The encoded protein is CASSPDRTNSPLHF.

The rearrangement uses TRBV29-1 and TRBJ1-5; no clear D gene. V gave up 0 bases and J gave up 6 bases, with 9 bases separating them. CDR1 and CDR2 (germline): SQVTM, ANQGSEA. This CDR3 region has 13 residues. The CDR3 DNA sequence: TGCAGCGTTGAAGAGAGGTCCGGTCAGCCCCAGCATTTT. Its protein product is CSVEERSGQPQHF.

This clonotype has at least ten counts. V gene TRBV5-1 combines with J gene TRBJ2-1; 14 nucleotides align to TRBD2. The CDR3 length is 16 residues. Germline CDR1 and CDR2: SGHRS and YFSETQ. V trimming: 4 bases; J trimming: 3 bases; junction bases outside the gene matches: 3. CDR3 in DNA: TGCGCCAGCAGCCTTGGGACTAGCGGGGGCTACAATGAGCAGTTCTTC. It specifies CASSLGTSGGYNEQFF.

The chain couples TRBV2 to TRBJ1-1; no clear D. Trimming removed 7 bases at V and 1 base at J, with 4 bases between. CDR3 size: 11 residues. CDR1 and CDR2 from the germline V gene are SNHLY and FYNNEI. The CDR3 region is CASNRNTEAFF. The CDR3 coding sequence is TGTGCCAGCAACAGGAACACTGAAGCTTTCTTT.

The gene calls are TRBV5-1 and TRBJ2-1; D is uncertain. V was clipped by 3 bases and J by 0 bases, with 10 bases between them. CDR1 SGHRS and CDR2 YFSETQ come from the germline V gene. This CDR3 is 15 amino acids long. CDR3 nucleotide sequence: TGCGCCAGCAGCTCCATCCGGAGCTCCTACAATGAGCAGTTCTTC. Translating it yields CASSSIRSSYNEQFF.

This clonotype occurred many times. The chain links TRBV6-2 or TRBV6-3 to TRBJ2-6, with TRBD1 matching over 7 bases. Germline loops: CDR1 MNHEY, CDR2 SVGEGT. Trimming removed 5 bases from V and 0 bases from J; junction bases left unmatched: 10. The CDR3 is made up of 18 amino acids. The CDR3 region is CASSASGTVYSGANVLTF. The CDR3 region has the DNA TGTGCCAGCAGTGCGTCCGGGACAGTCTACTCTGGGGCCAACGTCCTGACTTTC.

The rearrangement uses TRBV18 and TRBJ1-2; TRBD1 matches at 9 bases. The CDR3 length is 14 residues. The junction had 6 bases not matched to a gene; V was cut back by 2 bases and J by 8 bases. Germline V lookup: CDR1 KGHSH, CDR2 LQKENI. CDR3 sequence: CASSPRRTGDGYTF. CDR3 in DNA: TGTGCCAGCTCACCAAGGAGGACAGGGGACGGCTACACCTTC.

The sample holds many counts of this clonotype. This rearrangement joins TRBV27 to TRBJ2-3; 7 nucleotides agree with TRBD2. There are 16 residues in the CDR3. Germline assignment: CDR1 MNHEY and CDR2 SMNVEV (reference sequence). Unmatched junction bases numbered 12, after V lost 7 bases and J lost 2 bases. The CDR3 sequence: CASTTFGGTNTDTQYF. CDR3 sequence (DNA): TGTGCCAGCACCACCTTCGGGGGGACGAACACAGATACGCAGTATTTT.

The sample holds one count of this clonotype. The CDR3 coding sequence is TGTGCCAGCAGTTGGGGACAGCGGATCTCCGGGGAGCTGTTTTTT. Translating it yields CASSWGQRISGELFF. The rearrangement uses TRBV27 and TRBJ2-2, with 7 bases identical to TRBD1. This CDR3 is built from 15 residues. Germline V lookup: CDR1 MNHEY, CDR2 SMNVEV (reference sequence). Trimming took 4 bases from V and 6 from J; bases not matched to a gene: 8.

The CDR3 loop is CASSLDRGLTDTQYF. The CDR3 DNA is TGTGCCAGCAGTCTTGACAGGGGGCTTACAGATACGCAGTATTTT. This chain links TRBV6-2 or TRBV6-3 with TRBJ2-3; 10 bases are shared with TRBD1. This CDR3 is 15 amino acids long. The J segment lost 3 bases and the V segment lost 5 bases, leaving 5 bases of the junction unmatched. Germline CDR1 reads MNHEY; CDR2 reads SVGEGT.

The chain uses TRBV20-1 and TRBJ2-5; TRBD1 agrees at 7 bases. Near its end, the DNA agrees better with TRBJ2-7, so the J call may be wrong. Germline loops: CDR1 DFQATT, CDR2 SNEGSKA (reference sequence). The CDR3 extends over 11 amino acids. The CDR3 spells CSAQDRAEQYF. CDR3 sequence (DNA): TGCAGTGCCCAAGACAGGGCCGAGCAGTACTTC.